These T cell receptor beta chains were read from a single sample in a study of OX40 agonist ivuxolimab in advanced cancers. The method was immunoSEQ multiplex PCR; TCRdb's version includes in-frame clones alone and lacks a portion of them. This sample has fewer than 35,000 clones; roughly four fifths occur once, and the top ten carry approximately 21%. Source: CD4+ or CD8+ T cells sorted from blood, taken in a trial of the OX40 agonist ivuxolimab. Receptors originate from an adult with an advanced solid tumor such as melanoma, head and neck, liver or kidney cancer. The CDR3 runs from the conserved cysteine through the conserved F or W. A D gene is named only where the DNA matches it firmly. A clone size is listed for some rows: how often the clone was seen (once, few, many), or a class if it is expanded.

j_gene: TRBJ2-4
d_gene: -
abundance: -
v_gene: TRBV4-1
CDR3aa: CASSQDGGPRTIQYF
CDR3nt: TGCGCCAGCAGCCAAGATGGGGGGCCCAGAACCATTCAGTACTTC

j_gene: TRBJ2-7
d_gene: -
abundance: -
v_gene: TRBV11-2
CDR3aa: CASSSSGTGLPTF
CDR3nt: TGTGCCAGCAGCTCGAGCGGGACAGGACTACCCACCTTC

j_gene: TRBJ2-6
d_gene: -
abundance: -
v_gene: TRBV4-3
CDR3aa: CASSQQGSGANVLTF
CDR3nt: TGCGCCAGCAGCCAACAGGGGTCTGGGGCCAACGTCCTGACTTTC

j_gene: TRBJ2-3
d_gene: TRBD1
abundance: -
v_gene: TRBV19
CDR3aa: CASSTRQGTDTQYF
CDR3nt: TGTGCCAGTAGTACCAGACAGGGGACAGATACGCAGTATTTT

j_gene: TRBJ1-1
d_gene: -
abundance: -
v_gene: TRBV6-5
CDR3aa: CASSYLGKVEAFF
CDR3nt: TGTGCCAGCAGTTATCTGGGAAAGGTTGAAGCTTTCTTT

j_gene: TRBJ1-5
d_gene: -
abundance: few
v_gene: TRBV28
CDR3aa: CASILHSSNQPQHF
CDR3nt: TGTGCCAGCATACTACATTCAAGCAATCAGCCCCAGCATTTT

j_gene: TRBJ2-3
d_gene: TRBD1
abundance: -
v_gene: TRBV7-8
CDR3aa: CASSFRDRGRLSTQYF
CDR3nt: TGTGCCAGCAGCTTTCGGGACAGGGGGCGTCTCTCCACGCAGTATTTT

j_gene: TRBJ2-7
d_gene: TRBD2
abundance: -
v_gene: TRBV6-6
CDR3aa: CASSLTSGTTEQYF
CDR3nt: TGTGCCAGCAGCTTAACTAGCGGGACCACCGAGCAGTACTTC

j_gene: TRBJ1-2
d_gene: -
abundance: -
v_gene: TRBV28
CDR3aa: CASRRAGMGGYTF
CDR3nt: TGTGCCAGCCGCCGGGCGGGGATGGGGGGCTACACCTTC

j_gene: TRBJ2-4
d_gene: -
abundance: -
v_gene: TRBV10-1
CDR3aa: CASSEDWGNIQYF
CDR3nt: TGCGCCAGCAGTGAGGACTGGGGAAACATTCAGTACTTC

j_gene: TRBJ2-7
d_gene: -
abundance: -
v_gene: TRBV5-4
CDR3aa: CASSFNPTYEQYF
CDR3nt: TGTGCCAGCAGCTTTAACCCGACCTACGAGCAGTACTTC

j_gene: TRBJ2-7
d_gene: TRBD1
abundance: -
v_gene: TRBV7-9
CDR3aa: CASSLEGEGGWSYEQYF
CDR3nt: TGTGCCAGCAGCTTAGAGGGGGAAGGGGGCTGGTCCTACGAGCAGTACTTC

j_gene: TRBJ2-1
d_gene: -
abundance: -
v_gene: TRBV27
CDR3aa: CASSLFPTGSYNEQFF
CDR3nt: TGTGCCAGCAGTTTATTCCCGACAGGATCCTACAATGAGCAGTTCTTC

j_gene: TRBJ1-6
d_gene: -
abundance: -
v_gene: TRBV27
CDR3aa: CASSLGYDFGSPLHF
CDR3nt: TGTGCCAGCAGTTTGGGCTATGATTTCGGTTCACCCCTCCACTTT

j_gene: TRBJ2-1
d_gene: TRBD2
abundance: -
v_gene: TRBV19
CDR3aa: CATSRDYTHEQFF
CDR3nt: TGTGCCACCTCCCGGGACTATACCCATGAGCAGTTCTTC

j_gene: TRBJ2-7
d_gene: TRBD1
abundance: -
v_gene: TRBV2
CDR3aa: CASNRGTSPEQYF
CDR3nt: TGTGCCAGTAACAGGGGAACAAGCCCCGAGCAGTACTTC

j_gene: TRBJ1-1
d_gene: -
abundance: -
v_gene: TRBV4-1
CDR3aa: CASSFRQGAEAFF
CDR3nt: TGCGCCAGCAGCTTTCGTCAGGGAGCTGAAGCTTTCTTT

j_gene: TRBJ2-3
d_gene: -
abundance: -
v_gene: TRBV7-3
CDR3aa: CASSLSGSADTQYF
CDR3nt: TGTGCCAGCAGCTTATCCGGCAGTGCGGATACGCAGTATTTT

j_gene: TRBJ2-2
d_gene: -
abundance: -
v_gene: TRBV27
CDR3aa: CASSGKLARLKIRELFF
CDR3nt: TGTGCCAGCAGTGGGAAGCTAGCGCGGTTAAAGATAAGGGAGCTGTTTTTT

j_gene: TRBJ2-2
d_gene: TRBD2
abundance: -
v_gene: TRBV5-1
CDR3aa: CASSVEAGSTGELFF
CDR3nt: TGCGCCAGCAGCGTAGAAGCGGGGTCTACCGGGGAGCTGTTTTTT

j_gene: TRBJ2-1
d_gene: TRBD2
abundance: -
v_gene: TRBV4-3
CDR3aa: CASSLAAGGFYNEQFF
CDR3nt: TGCGCCAGCAGCCTAGCAGCGGGGGGATTTTACAATGAGCAGTTCTTC

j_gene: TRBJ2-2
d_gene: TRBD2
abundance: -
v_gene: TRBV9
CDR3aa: CASSQTPGLAGGPHSGELFF
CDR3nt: TGTGCCAGCAGCCAGACTCCGGGACTAGCGGGGGGGCCCCACTCCGGGGAGCTGTTTTTT

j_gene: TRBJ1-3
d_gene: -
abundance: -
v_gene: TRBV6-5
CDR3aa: CASRAPGVGNTIYF
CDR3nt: TGTGCCAGCAGGGCCCCAGGGGTAGGAAACACCATATATTTT

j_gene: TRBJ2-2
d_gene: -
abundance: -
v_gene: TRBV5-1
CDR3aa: CASSLGTANTGELFF
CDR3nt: TGCGCCAGCAGCTTGGGGACCGCGAACACCGGGGAGCTGTTTTTT

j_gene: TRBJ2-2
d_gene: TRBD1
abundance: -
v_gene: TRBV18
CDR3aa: CASSPHDRATGELFF
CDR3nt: TGTGCCAGCTCACCCCACGACAGGGCCACCGGGGAGCTGTTTTTT

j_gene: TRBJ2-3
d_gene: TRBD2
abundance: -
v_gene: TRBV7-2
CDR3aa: CASTPWGLAGTDTQYF
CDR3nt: TGTGCCAGCACCCCTTGGGGGCTAGCGGGGACAGATACGCAGTATTTT

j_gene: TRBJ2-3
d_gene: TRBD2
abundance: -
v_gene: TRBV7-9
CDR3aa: CASSLGASGAPDTQYF
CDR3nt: TGTGCCAGCAGCTTAGGGGCTAGCGGGGCCCCAGATACGCAGTATTTT

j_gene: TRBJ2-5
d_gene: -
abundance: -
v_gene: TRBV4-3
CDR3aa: CASSQLFQETQYF
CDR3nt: TGCGCCAGCAGCCAGCTCTTTCAAGAGACCCAGTACTTC

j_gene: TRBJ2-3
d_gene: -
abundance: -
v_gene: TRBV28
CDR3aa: CASSLRLLRGPMQYF
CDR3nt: TGTGCCAGCAGCCTCCGACTTCTCCGGGGGCCTATGCAGTATTTT

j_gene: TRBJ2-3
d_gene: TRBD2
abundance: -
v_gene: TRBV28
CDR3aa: CASSLLRLGTSATDTQYF
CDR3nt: TGTGCCAGCAGTTTATTACGTTTGGGGACTAGCGCCACAGATACGCAGTATTTT

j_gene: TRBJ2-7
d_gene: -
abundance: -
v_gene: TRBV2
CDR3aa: CASSAQGGGQYF
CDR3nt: TGTGCCAGCAGCGCACAAGGAGGCGGGCAGTACTTC

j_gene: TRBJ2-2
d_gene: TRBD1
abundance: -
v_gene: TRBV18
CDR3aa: CASSRTGTGELFF
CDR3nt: TGTGCCAGCTCACGGACAGGGACCGGGGAGCTGTTTTTT

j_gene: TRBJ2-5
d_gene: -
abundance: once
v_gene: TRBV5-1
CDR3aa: CASRGGVTNQETQYF
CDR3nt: TGCGCCAGCAGAGGTGGGGTTACGAATCAAGAGACCCAGTACTTC

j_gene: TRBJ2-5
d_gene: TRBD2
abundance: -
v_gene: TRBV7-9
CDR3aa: CASSSGSGGAEETQYF
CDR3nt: TGTGCCAGCAGCTCCGGTAGCGGGGGGGCAGAGGAGACCCAGTACTTC

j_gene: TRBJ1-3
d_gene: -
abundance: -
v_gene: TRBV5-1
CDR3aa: CASSPQAGHAGNTIYF
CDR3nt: TGCGCCAGCAGCCCCCAGGCAGGGCACGCCGGAAACACCATATATTTT

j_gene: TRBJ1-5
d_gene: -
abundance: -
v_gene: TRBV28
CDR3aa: CASSPRDGFNQPQHF
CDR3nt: TGTGCCAGCAGTCCCCGGGACGGATTCAATCAGCCCCAGCATTTT

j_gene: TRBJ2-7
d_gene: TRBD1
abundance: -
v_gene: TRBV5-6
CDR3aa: CASSLLARTGGEQYF
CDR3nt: TGTGCCAGCAGCTTGTTAGCTAGGACAGGGGGCGAGCAGTACTTC

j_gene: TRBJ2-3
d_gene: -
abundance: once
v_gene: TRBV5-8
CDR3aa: CASTPRQNTNTDTQYF
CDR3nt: TGTGCCAGCACCCCCCGACAGAACACAAACACAGATACGCAGTATTTT

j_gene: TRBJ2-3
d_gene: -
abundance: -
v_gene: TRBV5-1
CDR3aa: CASSLGENTDTQYF
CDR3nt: TGCGCCAGCAGCTTGGGAGAGAACACAGATACGCAGTATTTT

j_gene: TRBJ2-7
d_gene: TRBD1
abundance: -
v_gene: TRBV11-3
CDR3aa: CASSDRGYDEQYF
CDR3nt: TGTGCCAGCAGCGACAGGGGGTATGACGAGCAGTACTTC

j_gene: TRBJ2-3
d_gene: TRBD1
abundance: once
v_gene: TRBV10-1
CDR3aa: CATSEGTGITDTQYF
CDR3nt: TGCGCCACTTCGGAAGGGACAGGGATCACAGATACGCAGTATTTT

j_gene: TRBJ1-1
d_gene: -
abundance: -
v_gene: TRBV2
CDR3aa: CASRRRSANSNTEAFF
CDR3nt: TGTGCCAGCAGAAGGCGGTCAGCAAACTCTAACACTGAAGCTTTCTTT

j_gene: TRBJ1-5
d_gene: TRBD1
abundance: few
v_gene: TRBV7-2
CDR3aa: CASSRTGDDQPQHF
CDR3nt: TGTGCCAGCAGCCGGACAGGGGACGATCAGCCCCAGCATTTT

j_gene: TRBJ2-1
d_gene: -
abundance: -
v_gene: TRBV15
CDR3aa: CATSRDRLQGLNEQFF
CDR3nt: TGTGCCACCAGCAGAGATCGGTTACAGGGCTTGAATGAGCAGTTCTTC

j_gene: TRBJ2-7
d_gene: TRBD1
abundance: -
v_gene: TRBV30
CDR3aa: CACLDRGLSAYEQYF
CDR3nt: TGTGCCTGCTTGGACAGGGGGCTTTCTGCCTACGAGCAGTACTTC